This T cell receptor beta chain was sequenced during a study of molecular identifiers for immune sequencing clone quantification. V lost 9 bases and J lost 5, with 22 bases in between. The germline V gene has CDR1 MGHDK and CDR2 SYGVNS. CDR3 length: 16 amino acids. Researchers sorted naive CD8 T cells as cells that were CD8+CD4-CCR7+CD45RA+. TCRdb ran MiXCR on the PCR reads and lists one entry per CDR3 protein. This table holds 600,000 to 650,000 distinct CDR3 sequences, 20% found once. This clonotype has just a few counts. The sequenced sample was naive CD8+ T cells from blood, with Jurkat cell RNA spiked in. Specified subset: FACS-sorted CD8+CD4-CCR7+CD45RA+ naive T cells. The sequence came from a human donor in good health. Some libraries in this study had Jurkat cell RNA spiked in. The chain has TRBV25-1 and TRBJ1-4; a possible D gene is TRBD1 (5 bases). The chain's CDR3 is CARRVYRQPPNEKLFF. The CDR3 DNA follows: TGTGCCAGGAGGGTGTACAGGCAGCCACCGAATGAAAAACTGTTTTTT.